The TCR beta chain under discussion was sequenced for a study of cytomegalovirus exposure and HLA in healthy donors. Study results and limitations: Upon later analysis, HLA-associated TCR beta chains proved more clonally expanded than other, equally common chains. Diagnosis of cytomegalovirus status made by the classifier reportedly showed high specificity and sensitivity.

The primer mix had 60 Vbeta and 13 Jbeta primers. Authors' methods: Later work found 65 million to 85 million unique TCR beta chains, with about 10 million shared. TCRdb keeps only in-frame clones here, not all; method: immunoSEQ multiplex PCR. That table furnishes V, J and clone size, whereas the DNA furnished D and trimming. The data contain about 150,000 clones, nearly 80% of them singletons. V dropped 5 bases and J dropped 0 bases, with 13 bases sitting between them. This CDR3 comprises 15 residues. Germline V gene sequence: CDR1 MNHEY, CDR2 SMNVEV (reference sequence). Remarks on this clone: What it binds is not known.

Sample: PBMCs. The chain has TRBV27 and TRBJ1-2; TRBD1 is a possible D gene (6 bases). This TCR derives from a young man in good health and CMV-seropositive. CDR3 DNA: TGTGCCAGCAGTGCCGACAGGACAGCTAACTATGGCTACACCTTC. Protein: CASSADRTANYGYTF.